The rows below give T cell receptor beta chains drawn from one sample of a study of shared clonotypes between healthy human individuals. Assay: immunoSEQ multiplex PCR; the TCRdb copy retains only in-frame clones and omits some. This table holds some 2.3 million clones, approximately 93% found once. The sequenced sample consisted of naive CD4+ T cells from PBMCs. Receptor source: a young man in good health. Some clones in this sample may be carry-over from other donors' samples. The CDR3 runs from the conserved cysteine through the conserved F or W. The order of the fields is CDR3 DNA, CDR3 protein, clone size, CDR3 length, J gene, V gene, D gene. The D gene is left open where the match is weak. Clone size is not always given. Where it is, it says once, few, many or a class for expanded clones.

TGCGCCAGCAGCTTATCCGGAGGGACAGCAGGAGAGACCCAGTACTTC | CASSLSGGTAGETQYF | once | 16 | TRBJ2-5 | TRBV5-1 | NA
TGCGCCAGCAGCTTGGTTGCAGGATCGAGCACAGATACGCAGTATTTT | CASSLVAGSSTDTQYF | NA | 16 | TRBJ2-3 | TRBV5-1 | NA
TGTGCCAGCAGCTTGGAGGTGGGTGGAAACATTCAGTACTTC | CASSLEVGGNIQYF | NA | 14 | TRBJ2-4 | TRBV5-8 | NA
TGTGCCAGCAGCGGACCGACGGGACTAGCGGCGACCCAGTACTTC | CASSGPTGLAATQYF | NA | 15 | TRBJ2-5 | TRBV11-1 | TRBD2
TGTGCCAGCAGGAGGGGACCCGGGACGGACACTGAAGCTTTCTTT | CASRRGPGTDTEAFF | few | 15 | TRBJ1-1 | TRBV6-1 | NA
TGCGCCAGCAGCTTGTCTAGCGCCTCCTACGAGCAGTACTTC | CASSLSSASYEQYF | NA | 14 | TRBJ2-7 | TRBV5-1 | NA
TGTGCCAGCAGCCGGGGGGGACTAGCGGGCCACGAGCAGTACTTC | CASSRGGLAGHEQYF | NA | 15 | TRBJ2-7 | TRBV6-5 | TRBD2
TGTGCAACAGGGAGAGGTGGCTACACCTTC | CATGRGGYTF | few | 10 | TRBJ1-2 | TRBV28 | NA
TGTGCCAGCTCACCACCGCCGGGACAGGGCCACCACGAGCAGTACTTC | CASSPPPGQGHHEQYF | NA | 16 | TRBJ2-7 | TRBV18 | TRBD1
TGCAGTGCTAGGACAGCCTACGAGCAGTACTTC | CSARTAYEQYF | once | 11 | TRBJ2-7 | TRBV20-1 | NA
TGTGCCAGCAGCCACTTCCCCGGGGGACCCCGTGGCACAGATACGCAGTATTTT | CASSHFPGGPRGTDTQYF | NA | 18 | TRBJ2-3 | TRBV14 | NA
TGTGCCAGCAGTTTTACAGGGGGAGCGGGCTACACCTTC | CASSFTGGAGYTF | NA | 13 | TRBJ1-2 | TRBV27 | TRBD1
TGTGCCAGCAGCGTAGATAGCGGGACGCAGTTCTTC | CASSVDSGTQFF | once | 12 | TRBJ2-1 | TRBV9 | TRBD2
TGTGCCAGCAGTTTGGTTCGAGGGTCCGGCAGTGGCTACACCTTC | CASSLVRGSGSGYTF | NA | 15 | TRBJ1-2 | TRBV27 | NA
TGTGCCAGCACCGACCATTTTTTGCCTGGTCCGCCGAACACTGAAGCTTTCTTT | CASTDHFLPGPPNTEAFF | NA | 18 | TRBJ1-1 | TRBV14 | NA
TGTGCCAGCAGCTGGGGGTTTCTCTCCCTTAATGAAAAACTGTTTTTT | CASSWGFLSLNEKLFF | NA | 16 | TRBJ1-4 | TRBV5-5 | NA
TGTGCCAGCAGGGGAGCGGGAGGGCCCCGGCAGTTCTTC | CASRGAGGPRQFF | NA | 13 | TRBJ2-1 | TRBV9 | TRBD2
TGTGCCAGCAGCTTGGTTGCAGGGGAGGCCGAGCAGTACTTC | CASSLVAGEAEQYF | NA | 14 | TRBJ2-7 | TRBV5-4 | NA
TGTGCCAGCAACCTCCCGGGGGGACAGGATTTCTATGGCTACACCTTC | CASNLPGGQDFYGYTF | NA | 16 | TRBJ1-2 | TRBV25-1 | TRBD1
TGTGCCAGCAGTTTACGAGGAGGGAGCACAGATACGCAGTATTTT | CASSLRGGSTDTQYF | NA | 15 | TRBJ2-3 | TRBV28 | NA
TGTGCCAGCTCAAACCCCTTTCGGGGCGATGAGCAGTTCTTC | CASSNPFRGDEQFF | NA | 14 | TRBJ2-1 | TRBV18 | NA
TGTGCCAGCAGCCTGGGCGAGTCTGGGGCCAACGTCCTGACTTTC | CASSLGESGANVLTF | NA | 15 | TRBJ2-6 | TRBV25-1 | NA
TGCGCCAGCTCGACTAGCGGGACAAAAGAGACCCAGTACTTC | CASSTSGTKETQYF | NA | 14 | TRBJ2-5 | TRBV5-1 | TRBD2
TGTGCCAGTAGTAAAGGGAATAACTATGGCTACACCTTC | CASSKGNNYGYTF | NA | 13 | TRBJ1-2 | TRBV19 | NA
TGTGCCAGCAGCTTATGGCGGGCAAGGAAGGGCGAGACCCAGTACTTC | CASSLWRARKGETQYF | NA | 16 | TRBJ2-5 | TRBV7-3 | NA
TGTGCCAGCAGCTTGGGACGAAGCGGTGGCTACACCTTC | CASSLGRSGGYTF | NA | 13 | TRBJ1-2 | TRBV5-6 | NA
TGTGCCAGCAGCAGGGACAGTTTCACAGATACGCAGTATTTT | CASSRDSFTDTQYF | NA | 14 | TRBJ2-3 | TRBV28 | TRBD1
TGTGCCAGCAGCCGGGGCCAGGGGACCTACAATGAGCAGTTCTTC | CASSRGQGTYNEQFF | once | 15 | TRBJ2-1 | TRBV6-1 | NA
TGCGCCAGCAGCCCTGACAGGGGCACGGAAAAACTGTTTTTT | CASSPDRGTEKLFF | NA | 14 | TRBJ1-4 | TRBV5-1 | TRBD1
TGTGCCAGTAGGATTTCCGGGAGTCGAACTTATAGCAATCAGCCCCAGCATTTT | CASRISGSRTYSNQPQHF | NA | 18 | TRBJ1-5 | TRBV19 | NA
TGTGCCAGCAGCCGGACTGAGTCCTACAATGAGCAGTTCTTC | CASSRTESYNEQFF | NA | 14 | TRBJ2-1 | TRBV7-8 | NA
TGTGCCAGCAGCTTTTCAGGGAGGGGTAATGAGCAGTTCTTC | CASSFSGRGNEQFF | NA | 14 | TRBJ2-1 | TRBV7-9 | TRBD2
TGTGCCAGCAGCTTAAGACAGGGTGTCACTGAAGCTTTCTTT | CASSLRQGVTEAFF | NA | 14 | TRBJ1-1 | TRBV11-2 | TRBD1
TGTGCCAGCAGTTTCAGCACAGATACGCAGTATTTT | CASSFSTDTQYF | NA | 12 | TRBJ2-3 | TRBV27 | NA
TGTGCCAGCTCACCTAACACACTAGCGCTCTCCTACAATGAGCAGTTCTTC | CASSPNTLALSYNEQFF | once | 17 | TRBJ2-1 | TRBV18 | TRBD2
TGTGCCAGCAGCCGACAGCGGTCCCCCACCTACGAGCAGTACTTC | CASSRQRSPTYEQYF | once | 15 | TRBJ2-7 | TRBV6-5 | NA
TGTGCCAGCAGTTACGCGATAGCGGGGGACAATGAGCAGTTCTTC | CASSYAIAGDNEQFF | NA | 15 | TRBJ2-1 | TRBV6-6 | TRBD2